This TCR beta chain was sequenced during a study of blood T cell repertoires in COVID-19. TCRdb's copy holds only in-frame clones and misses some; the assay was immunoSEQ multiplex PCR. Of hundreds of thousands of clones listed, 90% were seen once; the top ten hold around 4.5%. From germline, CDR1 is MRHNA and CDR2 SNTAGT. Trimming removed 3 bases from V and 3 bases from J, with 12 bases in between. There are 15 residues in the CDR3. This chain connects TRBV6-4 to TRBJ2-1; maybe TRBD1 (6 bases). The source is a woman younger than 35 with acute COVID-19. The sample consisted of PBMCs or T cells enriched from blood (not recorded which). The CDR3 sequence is CASSERTGFYNEQFF. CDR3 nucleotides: TGTGCCAGCAGTGAAAGAACAGGGTTCTACAATGAGCAGTTCTTC.